This passage covers 22 T cell receptor delta chains from one sample sequenced in a study of DNA immune sequencing with unique molecular identifiers. Primers for all 8 TRDV and 4 TRDJ genes amplified genomic DNA in 32-plex. In roughly 3 barcoding PCR cycles, molecules received a 12-nucleotide UMI, then adapter PCR followed. TCRdb re-called the multiplex PCR reads via CATT. Counted here are some 2,500 delta-chain clones, 8.4% occurring once; the ten biggest clones make up roughly half. The sequenced material came from gamma-delta T cells enriched from blood buffy coat, or unenriched PBMCs (not recorded which). These receptors were collected from a human donor in good health.

Turning to this clone: This likely stems from a read error, as it lies one base from a far larger clone. This same CDR3 is encoded by further DNA sequences in the sample. The chain recombines TRDV2 with TRDJ1, with 12 bases aligning to TRDD3. This CDR3 spans 18 amino acids. Germline CDR1 is GEAIGNYY and CDR2 is EKD. CDR3 nucleotide sequence: TGTGCCTGTGACACGGTGCTGGGGGATACGCGGTACACAGATAAACTCATCTTT. Translation: CACDTVLGDTRYTDKLIF.

V is TRDV2 and J is TRDJ1; 13 bases map to TRDD3. Germline V gene lookup returns CDR1 GEAIGNYY and CDR2 EKD. CDR3 length equals 19 residues. V lost 0 bases, J lost 0 bases, and 9 bases stayed unmatched. CDR3 sequence: CACDTLLGDTEINTDKLIF. CDR3 DNA sequence: TGTGCCTGTGACACCCTACTGGGGGATACGGAGATTAACACCGATAAACTCATCTTT.

This clone came up a few times. V is TRDV2 and J is TRDJ3, with a weak D call TRDD3 (5 bases). Germline values: CDR1 GEAIGNYY, CDR2 EKD. Trimming took off 1 base at V and 1 base at J, with 13 bases between the two ends. The CDR3 covers 18 residues. The CDR3 bases are TGTGCCTGTGACACGGATAGCTCTCTTTCCTGGGACACCCGACAGATGTTTTTC. As protein: CACDTDSSLSWDTRQMFF.

Only a few counts were recorded for this clone. TCRdb's listed protein matches a much larger clone and diverges from this DNA's translation at residue 4, likely through a read error; the protein shown comes from the DNA. The chain couples TRDV2 to TRDJ1, with D perhaps TRDD3 (7 bases). Trimming left V 5 bases short and J 0 bases short, with 15 bases between. The CDR3 loop spans 15 amino acids. The germline CDR1 and CDR2 sequences are GEAIGNYY and EKD. The chain's CDR3 is CACVLLGTDTDKLIF. The CDR3 bases are TGTGCCTGTGTCCTACTGGGGACAGACACCGATAAACTCATCTTT.

V is TRDV1 and J is TRDJ1; 12 bases align to TRDD3. TCRdb offers no J gene call, so here the DNA was matched to germline to obtain one. Trimming cost V 4 bases and J 4 bases; bases outside gene matches: 28. Germline CDR1 and CDR2: TSWWSYY and QGS. The CDR3 contains 23 residues. The CDR3 region has the DNA TGTGCTCTTGGGGCCGCCGCGGTGACCTGGGGTTCCTACTACTGGGGGATACACGATAAACTCATCTTT. Translated, it gives CALGAAAVTWGSYYWGIHDKLIF.

A note on this clone: The junction shows a germline mismatch at one end, possibly a read error. Other nucleotide sequences in the sample specify the same CDR3. This chain's CDR3 is CACDRTSYLRYPPASWDTRQMFF. The CDR3 DNA sequence: TGTGCCTGTGACAGAACTTCCTACCTTAGGTACCCTCCCGCCTCCTGGGACACCCGACAGATGTTTTTT. The J gene is TRDJ3, the V gene TRDV2, with TRDD2 identical over 8 bases. Germline V gene data show CDR1 as GEAIGNYY and CDR2 as EKD. The length of the CDR3 is 23 residues.

This clone has only a few counts. The rearrangement links TRDV2 to TRDJ1; TRDD3 agrees at 13 bases. V was clipped by 1 base and J by 2 bases; unmatched bases: 9. Germline CDR1 reads GEAIGNYY; CDR2 reads EKD. The CDR3 is 18 residues long. This CDR3 is CACDTLLGDTQRTDKLIF. The CDR3 nucleotides read TGTGCCTGTGACACTTTACTGGGGGATACGCAACGGACCGATAAACTCATCTTT.

The rearrangement uses TRAV29/DV5 and TRDJ1; D tentatively reads TRDD2 or TRDD3 (9 bases each). TCRdb is silent on the J gene; assignment here came from matching the DNA to germline. The CDR3 sequence is 22 residues long. Per germline, CDR1 NSMFDY and CDR2 ISSIKDK. Trimming left V 2 bases short and J 2 bases short, with 37 bases between. The CDR3 DNA reads TGTGCAGCAAGAAGGCCTTCCTACGGGGGGGTACTGGGGGACCTCGGGACCGATAAACTCATCTTT. The encoded protein is CAARRPSYGGVLGDLGTDKLIF.

V is TRDV1 and J is TRDJ1; 10 bases agree with TRDD3. The J gene is not listed in TCRdb, so it was assigned here from a DNA match to germline. The trim removed 3 bases at V and 1 base at J, leaving 20 bases unmatched. The CDR3 runs to 21 residues. CDR1 TSWWSYY and CDR2 QGS come from the germline V gene. The CDR3 reads CALGEDPSSYWGIGLTDKLIF. DNA of the CDR3: TGTGCTCTTGGGGAGGACCCTTCCTCTTACTGGGGGATCGGGCTCACCGATAAACTCATCTTT.

This sequence joins TRDV2 and TRDJ3, with 9 bases fitting TRDD3. CDR1 and CDR2 from the germline V gene are GEAIGNYY and EKD. The V segment lost 1 base and the J segment 0 bases; nucleotides outside the gene matches: 9. CDR3 length: 20 amino acids. The CDR3: CACDTPLGETSSWDTRQMFF. In nucleotides, the CDR3 is TGTGCCTGTGACACTCCACTGGGGGAGACCAGCTCCTGGGACACCCGACAGATGTTTTTC.

This clone was counted many times. The chain recombines TRDV2 with TRDJ1; 10 positions match TRDD3. The CDR3 has 18 residues. V lost 3 bases, J lost 0 bases, and 12 bases stayed unmatched. Germline-derived CDR1 and CDR2 are GEAIGNYY and EKD. DNA for the CDR3: TGTGCCTGTGACCCTAAGCACCGTACTGGGGGATACACCGATAAACTCATCTTT. Its protein is CACDPKHRTGGYTDKLIF.

This clone was counted between two and nine times. CDR3 nucleotides: TGTGCCTGTGACACCGGGCTGGGGGATGGATACACCGATAAACTCATCTTT. Translating gives CACDTGLGDGYTDKLIF. The chain recombines TRDV2 with TRDJ1; 9 nucleotides align to TRDD3. This CDR3 has 17 amino acids. J lost 0 bases, V lost 0 bases, and 7 bases had no gene match. Germline-derived CDR1 and CDR2 are GEAIGNYY and EKD.

In regard to this clone: This sequence may be a read error, since a much larger clone differs from it by one base. CDR3 sequence: CACDTILEDTESWDTRQMFF. In DNA, the CDR3 is TGTGCCTGTGACACGATACTGGAGGATACGGAATCCTGGGACACCCGACAGATGTTTTTC. The rearrangement links TRDV2 to TRDJ3; TRDD3 matches at 7 bases. This CDR3 comprises 20 residues. With V trimmed by 1 base and J by 1 base, 12 bases remained unmatched. Germline V gives CDR1 GEAIGNYY, CDR2 EKD.

This clone was found a few times. The V and J genes are TRDV1 and TRDJ1; 8 bases are shared with TRDD3. Germline matching of the DNA provided the J gene here, since TCRdb leaves it blank. CDR3 size: 24 residues. V was pared by 0 bases and J by 0 bases, with 27 bases of the junction left unmatched. CDR1 TSWWSYY and CDR2 QGS come from the germline V gene. CDR3 DNA sequence: TGTGCTCTTGGGGAACTAAGCCCTACGGGAATCCCTTTACTGGGGGCTAGCCACACCGATAAACTCATCTTT. As protein: CALGELSPTGIPLLGASHTDKLIF.

In its sample, this clone was seen a few times. The protein TCRdb lists belongs to a much larger clone and differs from this DNA's translation at residue 15, which points to a read error; the protein shown is made from the DNA. This chain uses TRDV2 with TRDJ3; D perhaps matches TRDD3 (5 bases). The CDR3 length is 20 residues. The germline V gene encodes CDR1 GEAIGNYY and CDR2 EKD. This chain's CDR3 is CACDTVLTLGSSWDNRQMFF. The CDR3 DNA is TGTGCCTGTGACACCGTACTGACCTTAGGGAGCTCCTGGGACAACCGACAGATGTTTTTC.

For the J gene the call is TRDJ1; the V gene lacks a call; TRDD3, the table's D call, lacks a check against the DNA. The CDR3 is 16 amino acids. CDR3 sequence: CALGGRVGGYAGKLIF. CDR3 coding DNA: TGTGCTCTTGGGGGACGTGTAGGGGGATACGCGGGTAAACTCATCTTT.

This clone is labeled as medium-sized. V and J are TRDV2 and TRDJ2, with 7 bases matching TRDD3. Germline values: CDR1 GEAIGNYY, CDR2 EKD. The CDR3 runs 16 residues. The V and J ends lost 0 bases and 0 bases, in that order; junction bases with no gene match: 3. This chain's CDR3 is CACDTVGGALTAQLFF. The DNA of the CDR3 is TGTGCCTGTGACACCGTTGGGGGAGCTTTGACAGCACAACTCTTCTTT.

This chain uses TRDV1 with TRDJ2, with TRDD3 identical over 8 bases. TCRdb leaves out the J gene; it was filled in here by matching the DNA to germline. This CDR3 contains 22 residues. Germline V gene lookup returns CDR1 TSWWSYY and CDR2 QGS. V shed 2 bases, J shed 2 bases, and the junction held 22 bases outside the gene matches. The CDR3 coding sequence is TGTGCTCTTGGGGAAAAGGGAAGGGAAGTACTCTGGGGGAGGTTCTTGACAGCACAACTCTTCTTT. Amino acid sequence: CALGEKGREVLWGRFLTAQLFF.

This clone rates as medium-sized (0.01 to 0.1%). This chain joins TRDV2 and TRDJ1, with 9 positions matching TRDD3. The germline V gene has CDR1 GEAIGNYY and CDR2 EKD. Trimming cost V 6 bases and J 0 bases; bases outside gene matches: 19. The length of the CDR3 is 19 residues. CDR3 amino acids: CACSPLRPGVGDNTDKLIF. The CDR3 nucleotides are TGTGCCTGTTCCCCGCTACGGCCGGGGGTGGGGGATAACACCGATAAACTCATCTTT.

About this clone: The likely explanation is a read error, given a far larger clone one base away. The identical CDR3 is also encoded by other nucleotide sequences in the sample. The chain couples TRDV2 to TRDJ1; 9 positions match TRDD3. Germline V gives CDR1 GEAIGNYY, CDR2 EKD. This CDR3 contains 19 residues. The CDR3 reads CACDTLSLLGEEYTDKLIF. CDR3 in DNA: TGCGCCTGTGACACCTTGTCTTTACTGGGGGAAGAGTACACCGATAAACTCATCTTT.

V usage is TRDV1 and J usage is TRDJ1; perhaps TRDD3 as D (9 bases). Here the J gene came from matching the DNA to germline, since TCRdb omits it. CDR3 length equals 23 residues. The germline CDR1 and CDR2 sequences are TSWWSYY and QGS. V was trimmed by 0 bases and J by 0 bases, leaving 32 bases between them. CDR3 coding DNA: TGTGCTCTTGGGGAACTCGGCCTTCCTAGTACTGGGGGAATACGAGGGTACACCGATAAACTCATCTTT. This translates into CALGELGLPSTGGIRGYTDKLIF.

The rearrangement joins TRDV1 to TRDJ1, with 11 bases fitting TRDD3. The J gene was missing in TCRdb and was found by matching the end of the DNA to germline. With V trimmed by 3 bases and J by 0 bases, 21 bases remained unmatched. Germline values: CDR1 TSWWSYY, CDR2 QGS. The CDR3 spans 22 residues. The CDR3 sequence is CALGDPSWVLGDRKMYTDKLIF. The CDR3 DNA follows: TGTGCTCTTGGGGACCCTTCGTGGGTACTGGGGGATAGGAAGATGTACACCGATAAACTCATCTTT.